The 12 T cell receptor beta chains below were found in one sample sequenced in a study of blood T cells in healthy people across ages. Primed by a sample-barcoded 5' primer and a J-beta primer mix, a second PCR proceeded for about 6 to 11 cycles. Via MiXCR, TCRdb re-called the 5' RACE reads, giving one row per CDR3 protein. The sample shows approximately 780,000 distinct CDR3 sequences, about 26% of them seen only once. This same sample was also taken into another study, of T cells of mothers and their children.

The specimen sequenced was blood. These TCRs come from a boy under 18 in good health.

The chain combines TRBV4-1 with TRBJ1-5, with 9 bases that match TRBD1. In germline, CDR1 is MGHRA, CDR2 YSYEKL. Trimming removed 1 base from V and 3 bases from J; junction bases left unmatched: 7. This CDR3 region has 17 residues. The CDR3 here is CASSQAPGTGYNQPQHF. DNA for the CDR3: TGCGCCAGCAGCCAAGCCCCCGGGACAGGGTACAATCAGCCCCAGCATTTT.

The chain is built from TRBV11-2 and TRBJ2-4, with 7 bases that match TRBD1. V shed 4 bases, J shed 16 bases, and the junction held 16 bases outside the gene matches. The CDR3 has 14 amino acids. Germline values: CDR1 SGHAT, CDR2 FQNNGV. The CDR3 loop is CASSSDRTGPSVYF. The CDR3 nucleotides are TGTGCCAGCAGCTCAGACAGGACAGGCCCCTCAGTATACTTC. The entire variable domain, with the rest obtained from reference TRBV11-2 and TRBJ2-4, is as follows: EAGVAQSPRYKIIEKRQSVAFWCNPISGHATLYWYQQILGQGPKLLIQFQNNGVVDDSQLPKDRFSAERLKGVDSTLKIQPAKLEDSAVYLCASSSDRTGPSVYFGAGTRLSVL.

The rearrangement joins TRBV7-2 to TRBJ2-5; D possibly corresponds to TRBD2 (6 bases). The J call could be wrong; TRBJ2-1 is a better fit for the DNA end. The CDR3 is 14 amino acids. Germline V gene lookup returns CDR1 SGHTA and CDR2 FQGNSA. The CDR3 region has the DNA TGTGCCAGCAGCTTAGTCGCGGGGAGCAATGAGCAGTTCTTC. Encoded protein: CASSLVAGSNEQFF.

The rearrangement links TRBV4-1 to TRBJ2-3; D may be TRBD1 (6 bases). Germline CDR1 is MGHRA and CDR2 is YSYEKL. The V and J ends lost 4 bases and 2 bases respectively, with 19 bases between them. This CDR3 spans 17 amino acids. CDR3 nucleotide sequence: TGCGCCAGCAGCCGAACCGCAACAGGGCATTCCACAGATACGCAGTATTTT. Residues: CASSRTATGHSTDTQYF.

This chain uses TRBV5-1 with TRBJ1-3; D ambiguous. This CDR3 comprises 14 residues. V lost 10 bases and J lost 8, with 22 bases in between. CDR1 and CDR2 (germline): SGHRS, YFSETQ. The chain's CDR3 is CARLTARMVDTIYF. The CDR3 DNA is TGCGCCCGCCTCACTGCCCGGATGGTTGACACCATATATTTT.

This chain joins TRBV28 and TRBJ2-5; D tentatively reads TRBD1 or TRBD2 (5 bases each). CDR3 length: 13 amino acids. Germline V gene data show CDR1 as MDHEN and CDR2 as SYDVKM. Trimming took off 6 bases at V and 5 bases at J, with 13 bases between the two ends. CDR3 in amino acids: CASRLGVQETQYF. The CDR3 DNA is TGTGCCAGCAGACTAGGGGTACAGGAGACCCAGTACTTC.

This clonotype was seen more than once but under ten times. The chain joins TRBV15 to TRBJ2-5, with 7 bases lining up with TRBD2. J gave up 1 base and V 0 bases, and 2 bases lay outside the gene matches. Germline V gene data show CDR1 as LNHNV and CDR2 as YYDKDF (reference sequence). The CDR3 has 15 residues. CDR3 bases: TGTGCCACCAGCAGAGACGCGGGGGTCCAAGAGACCCAGTACTTC. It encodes CATSRDAGVQETQYF.

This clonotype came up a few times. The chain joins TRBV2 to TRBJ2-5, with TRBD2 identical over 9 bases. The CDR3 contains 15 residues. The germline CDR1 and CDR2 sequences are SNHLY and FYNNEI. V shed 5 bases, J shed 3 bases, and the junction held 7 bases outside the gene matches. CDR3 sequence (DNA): TGTGCCAGCAGTCGGGGACTAGCCATAGAAGAGACCCAGTACTTC. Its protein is CASSRGLAIEETQYF.

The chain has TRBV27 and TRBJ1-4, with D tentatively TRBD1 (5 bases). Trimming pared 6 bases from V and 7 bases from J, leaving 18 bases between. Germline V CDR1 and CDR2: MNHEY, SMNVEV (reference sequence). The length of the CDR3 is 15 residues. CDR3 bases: TGTGCCAGCAGCCACTACTTAGGGGAGGGTGAAAAACTGTTTTTT. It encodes CASSHYLGEGEKLFF.

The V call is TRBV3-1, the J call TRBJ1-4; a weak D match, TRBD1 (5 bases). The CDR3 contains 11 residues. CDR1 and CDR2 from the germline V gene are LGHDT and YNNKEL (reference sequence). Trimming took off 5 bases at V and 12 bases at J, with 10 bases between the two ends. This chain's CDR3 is CASSDGTQLFF. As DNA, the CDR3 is TGTGCCAGCAGCGACGGGACTCAACTGTTTTTT.

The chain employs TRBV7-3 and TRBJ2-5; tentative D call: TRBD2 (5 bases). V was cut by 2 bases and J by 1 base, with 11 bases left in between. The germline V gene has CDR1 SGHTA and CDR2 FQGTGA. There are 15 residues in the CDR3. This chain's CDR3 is CASSLEGLIQETQYF. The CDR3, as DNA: TGTGCCAGCAGCTTAGAGGGCCTGATCCAAGAGACCCAGTACTTC.

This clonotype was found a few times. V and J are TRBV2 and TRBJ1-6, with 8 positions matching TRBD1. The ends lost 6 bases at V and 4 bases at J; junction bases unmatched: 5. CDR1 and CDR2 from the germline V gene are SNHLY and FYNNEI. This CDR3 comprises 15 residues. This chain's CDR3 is CASRVRTGYNSPLHF. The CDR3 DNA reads TGTGCCAGCAGGGTTCGGACAGGGTATAATTCACCCCTCCACTTT.